Included here is one T cell receptor (beta chain) sequence, with context. Its antigen is currently unknown. Separate from the roughly 720-subject first cohort, the 120-subject validation cohort was the one that the donors belonged to. This sample is part of a study of cytomegalovirus exposure and HLA in healthy donors. Findings of the study overall: According to a subsequent analysis, TCR clusters from the first cohort were inclined to appear together in the 120 validation repertoires. Researchers catalogued about 150 TCR beta chains as cytomegalovirus-associated.

Generated by immunoSEQ multiplex PCR, the TCRdb table keeps only in-frame clones and is missing some. Of over 150,000 clones in the sample, 75% to 90% were seen once. Sequencing input: PBMCs. This TCR was recovered from a woman aged 18-30 years in good health and CMV-seronegative.

The DNA of the CDR3 is TGTGCCAGCAGTAGATCCGGGACAGGGGCTTCTATACCGTTCTTC. It encodes CASSRSGTGASIPFF. V usage is TRBV27 and J usage is TRBJ2-1; 10 bases agree with TRBD1. The germline V gene encodes CDR1 MNHEY and CDR2 SMNVEV (reference sequence). The CDR3 is 15 residues long. V lost 5 bases to trimming and J lost 15 bases; unmatched junction nucleotides: 16.